One and the same sample provided the 11 T cell receptor beta chains below, sequenced in a study of OX40 agonist ivuxolimab in advanced cancers. Sequenced by immunoSEQ multiplex PCR; TCRdb stores in-frame clones only, minus some. The sample consists of about 31,000 clones, approximately 90% of them appearing once. The sample was CD4+ or CD8+ T cells sorted from blood, taken in a trial of the OX40 agonist ivuxolimab. The source of these receptors is an adult with an advanced solid tumor such as melanoma, head and neck, liver or kidney cancer.

The chain has TRBV19 and TRBJ1-5; D remains ambiguous. The V gene lost 4 bases and the J gene lost 9 bases, with 13 bases spanning the gap. Germline V lookup: CDR1 LNHDA, CDR2 SQIVND (reference sequence). This CDR3 comprises 13 residues. Written as DNA, the CDR3 is TGTGCCAGTAGTACGGGCTGGCATATGCCCCAGCATTTT. It encodes CASSTGWHMPQHF. Together with reference TRBV19 and TRBJ1-5, the CDR3 gives the full variable domain: DGGITQSPKYLFRKEGQNVTLSCEQNLNHDAMYWYRQDPGQGLRLIYYSQIVNDFQKGDIAEGYSVSREKKESFPLTVTSAQKNPTAFYLCASSTGWHMPQHFGDGTRLSIL.

The gene calls are TRBV19 and TRBJ2-7; TRBD2 is a possible D gene (6 bases). The CDR3 totals 14 residues. V was cut by 3 bases and J by 4 bases, with 13 bases left in between. Germline-derived CDR1 and CDR2 are LNHDA and SQIVND (reference sequence). The CDR3 protein is CASSIGGADYEQYF. In DNA, the CDR3 is TGTGCCAGTAGTATTGGAGGGGCAGATTACGAGCAGTACTTC. The full variable domain, in which reference TRBV19 and TRBJ2-7 provide the parts outside the CDR3, is DGGITQSPKYLFRKEGQNVTLSCEQNLNHDAMYWYRQDPGQGLRLIYYSQIVNDFQKGDIAEGYSVSREKKESFPLTVTSAQKNPTAFYLCASSIGGADYEQYFGPGTRLTVT.

The rearrangement joins TRBV11-2 to TRBJ2-7, with D tentatively TRBD1 (5 bases). The germline gives CDR1 SGHAT, CDR2 FQNNGV. Trimming removed 0 bases at V and 5 bases at J, with 8 bases between. This CDR3 contains 13 residues. CDR3 sequence (DNA): TGTGCCAGCAGCTTAGATAGGGGCGACGAGCAGTACTTC. It translates to CASSLDRGDEQYF.

The chain employs TRBV5-1 and TRBJ2-1, with TRBD2 matching 11 bases. The CDR3 runs 14 residues. J lost 4 bases, V lost 7 bases, and 4 bases had no gene match. Germline CDR1 reads SGHRS; CDR2 reads YFSETQ. For the CDR3, the DNA is TGCGCCAGCCGAACTAGCGGGAGTTACAATGAGCAGTTCTTC. This translates into CASRTSGSYNEQFF.

The chain is built from TRBV14 and TRBJ2-7; TRBD1 agrees at 7 bases. The CDR3 sequence is 18 residues long. J lost 2 bases, V lost 4 bases, and 17 bases had no gene match. Germline loops: CDR1 SGHDN, CDR2 FVKESK. As DNA, the CDR3 is TGTGCCAGCAGCCTACCCCCGGACAGGCTGAATCCTCCCTACGAGCAGTACTTC. This translates into CASSLPPDRLNPPYEQYF.

The rearrangement uses TRBV7-6 and TRBJ1-1, with D maybe TRBD1 (6 bases). V gave up 5 bases and J gave up 10 bases, with 11 bases separating them. The CDR3 runs to 11 residues. Germline assignment: CDR1 SGHVS and CDR2 FNYEAQ. The chain's CDR3 is CASSLQGTAFF. The CDR3 coding sequence is TGTGCCAGCAGCCTACAGGGAACAGCTTTCTTT. Full variable domain (rest looked up from reference TRBV7-6 and TRBJ1-1): GAGVSQSPRYKVTKRGQDVALRCDPISGHVSLYWYRQALGQGPEFLTYFNYEAQQDKSGLPNDRFSAERPEGSISTLTIQRTEQRDSAMYRCASSLQGTAFFGQGTRLTVV.

This clone was found a few times. This chain joins TRBV4-1 and TRBJ1-1; tentatively, D is TRBD1 (5 bases). Trimming cost V 1 base and J 3 bases, with 9 bases left between them. Germline CDR1 is MGHRA and CDR2 is YSYEKL. The CDR3 extends over 14 amino acids. Here the CDR3 DNA reads TGCGCCAGCAGCCAAGGGCAGGGAGACACTGAAGCTTTCTTT. Protein: CASSQGQGDTEAFF.

This clone was seen a single time. The V and J genes are TRBV28 and TRBJ1-4; TRBD1 aligns across 9 bases. Germline V gene data show CDR1 as MDHEN and CDR2 as SYDVKM. This CDR3 contains 14 residues. V was clipped by 5 bases and J by 7 bases; unmatched bases: 5. For the CDR3, the DNA is TGTGCCAGCAGTGCGGGACAGGGTCTTGAAAAACTGTTTTTT. This codes for CASSAGQGLEKLFF.

This clone was detected once. The genes are TRBV4-3 and TRBJ1-2; D is uncertain. CDR3 length equals 16 residues. Germline V gene lookup returns CDR1 LGHNA and CDR2 YSLEER. V was trimmed by 4 bases and J by 0 bases, leaving 15 bases between them. The CDR3 nucleotides read TGCGCCAGCAGCCCTAGTATCGTCGGGTCTAACTATGGCTACACCTTC. This codes for CASSPSIVGSNYGYTF.

V usage is TRBV9 and J usage is TRBJ1-2, with D maybe TRBD1 (5 bases). Germline V gene sequence: CDR1 SGDLS, CDR2 YYNGEE. There are 14 residues in the CDR3. With 4 bases removed from V and 4 bases from J, the gap between germline ends came to 14 bases. Here the CDR3 DNA reads TGTGCCAGCAGCCACATGGGGGAATCCTATGGCTACACCTTC. This translates into CASSHMGESYGYTF.

DNA for the CDR3: TGTGCCAGCAGTTTTTCAGGGGGTTACGCCGGGGAGCTGTTTTTT. It codes for CASSFSGGYAGELFF. The chain employs TRBV27 and TRBJ2-2, with 7 bases that match TRBD1. Germline V CDR1 and CDR2: MNHEY, SMNVEV (reference sequence). The CDR3 is made up of 15 amino acids. V was pared by 3 bases and J by 6 bases, with 7 bases of the junction left unmatched.